One sample yielded the 2 T cell receptor beta chains listed below, sequenced in a study of blood T cell repertoires in COVID-19. Measured with immunoSEQ multiplex PCR; TCRdb has only the in-frame clones, and not every one. Found here are about 240,000 clones, roughly 79% of them singletons; the top ten hold roughly 7.4%. Sequencing input: peripheral blood. The receptors originated from a woman older than 75 with COVID-19, enrolled during active disease.

The V and J genes are TRBV6-5 and TRBJ2-7; a possible D gene is TRBD2 (5 bases). Germline lookup yields CDR1 MNHEY and CDR2 SVGAGI. The V end was cut by 6 bases, the J end by 4 bases, with 16 bases between. CDR3 length: 14 amino acids. CDR3 amino acids: CASRFGVGDYEQYF. CDR3 bases: TGTGCCAGCAGGTTCGGGGTCGGGGATTACGAGCAGTACTTC.

The V and J genes are TRBV7-6 and TRBJ2-3; no firm D call. The V end lost 2 bases, the J end lost 6 bases, and 12 bases lay between the germline ends. The CDR3 totals 14 residues. Germline V lookup: CDR1 SGHVS, CDR2 FNYEAQ. Written as DNA, the CDR3 is TGTGCCAGCAGCTTATCGCGAGGTCCCGATACGCAGTATTTT. Translation: CASSLSRGPDTQYF.